One and the same sample provided the 31 T cell receptor beta chains below, sequenced in a study of blood T cell repertoires in COVID-19. Sequencing was performed with immunoSEQ multiplex PCR; in TCRdb, only in-frame clones are kept and a portion is missing. The sample includes 100,000 to 150,000 clones, 70% to 90% of them seen just once. The specimen was peripheral blood. Receptor source: a woman older than 75 with acute or convalescent COVID-19.

The rearrangement uses TRBV3-1 (or the pseudogene TRBV3-2) and TRBJ1-1; TRBD1 matches 10 bases. Germline CDR1 LGHDT, CDR2 YNNKEL (reference sequence). The junction had 7 bases not matched to a gene; V was cut back by 3 bases and J by 3 bases. The CDR3 spans 16 residues. The CDR3 nucleotides read TGTGCCAGCAGCCAGGGGACAGGGGTTGGGGACACTGAAGCTTTCTTT. It specifies CASSQGTGVGDTEAFF.

The chain couples TRBV9 to TRBJ2-1, with 10 positions matching TRBD2. The length of the CDR3 is 16 residues. The germline V gene has CDR1 SGDLS and CDR2 YYNGEE. Trimming removed 4 bases from V and 4 bases from J; junction bases left unmatched: 8. CDR3 nucleotide sequence: TGTGCCAGCAGCACTCAAATACTAGCGGGGTACAATGAGCAGTTCTTC. It is translated as CASSTQILAGYNEQFF. The variable domain in full, with the rest retrieved from reference TRBV9 and TRBJ2-1, is DSGVTQTPKHLITATGQRVTLRCSPRSGDLSVYWYQQSLDQGLQFLIQYYNGEERAKGNILERFSAQQFPDLHSELNLSSLELGDSALYFCASSTQILAGYNEQFFGPGTRLTVL.

The chain has TRBV28 and TRBJ2-7, with D tentatively TRBD2 (6 bases). Trimming took 7 bases from V and 9 from J, leaving 13 bases between them. The CDR3 is 11 amino acids. From germline, CDR1 is MDHEN and CDR2 SYDVKM. CDR3 nucleotide sequence: TGTGCCAGCAACATACTCGGGAGGCAGTACTTC. This translates into CASNILGRQYF.

J is TRBJ1-6 and V is TRBV10-3; 7 bases are shared with TRBD1. V lost 10 bases and J lost 7; bases outside the gene matches: 10. CDR1 and CDR2 (germline): ENHRY, SYGVKD. The CDR3 is made up of 14 amino acids. CDR3 sequence reads: CATRLDRANSPLHF. The CDR3 nucleotides read TGTGCCACCAGACTCGACAGGGCGAATTCACCCCTCCACTTT.

CDR3 DNA: TGCGCCAGCAGCCGGACGGGATTTGCCACTGAAGCTTTCTTT. Amino acid sequence: CASSRTGFATEAFF. The gene calls are TRBV5-1 and TRBJ1-1; no clear D. The CDR3 runs to 14 residues. CDR1 and CDR2 from the germline V gene are SGHRS and YFSETQ. Deletions cut 4 bases from V and 4 bases from J, with 14 bases between.

This clone was seen a single time. CDR3 bases: TGTGCCAGCAGCTTCACAGGGGGTAATGTAGATACGCAGTATTTT. It encodes CASSFTGGNVDTQYF. The chain carries TRBV5-6 and TRBJ2-3, with 8 bases that match TRBD1. Germline V gene data show CDR1 as SGHDT and CDR2 as YYEEEE. The CDR3 runs to 15 residues. The J segment lost 5 bases and the V segment lost 2 bases, leaving 7 bases of the junction unmatched.

The chain is built from TRBV28 and TRBJ1-2; no reliable D call. The CDR3 covers 12 residues. Germline lookup yields CDR1 MDHEN and CDR2 SYDVKM. CDR3 DNA sequence: TGTGGCTCGTCTGGGCTTAACTATGGCTACACCTTC. Its translation: CGSSGLNYGYTF.

V gene TRBV5-4 combines with J gene TRBJ1-1; possibly TRBD1 for D (5 bases). This CDR3 comprises 14 residues. Germline V gives CDR1 SGHNT, CDR2 YYREEE (reference sequence). V was clipped by 4 bases and J by 4 bases, with 14 bases between them. In DNA form, the CDR3 reads TGTGCCAGCAGCCGGTCGGGGGGGGGCACTGAAGCTTTCTTT. Amino acids: CASSRSGGGTEAFF. Together with reference TRBV5-4 and TRBJ1-1, the CDR3 gives the full variable domain: ETGVTQSPTHLIKTRGQQVTLRCSSQSGHNTVSWYQQALGQGPQFIFQYYREEENGRGNFPPRFSGLQFPNYSSELNVNALELDDSALYLCASSRSGGGTEAFFGQGTRLTVV.

The chain links TRBV7-3 to TRBJ2-2, with TRBD2 identical over 8 bases. Germline V gene data show CDR1 as SGHTA and CDR2 as FQGTGA. The CDR3 is made up of 16 amino acids. The V gene end was trimmed by 1 base and the J gene end by 4 bases; junction bases not matched to a gene: 5. CDR3 nucleotide sequence: TGTGCCAGCAGCTTAATCGGGGGGGAGCGCACCGGGGAGCTGTTTTTT. This codes for CASSLIGGERTGELFF.

This sequence joins TRBV6-5 and TRBJ1-2, with D unresolved. The CDR3 is made up of 14 amino acids. V was cut by 6 bases and J by 4 bases, with 15 bases left in between. Germline-derived CDR1 and CDR2 are MNHEY and SVGAGI. The CDR3 protein is CASRREFWGYGYTF. Written as DNA, the CDR3 is TGTGCCAGCAGGAGGGAGTTTTGGGGCTATGGCTACACCTTC.

The chain employs TRBV28 and TRBJ2-1; 7 bases align to TRBD2. Looked up from germline, CDR1 is MDHEN and CDR2 is SYDVKM. After removal of 5 bases from V and 4 bases from J, the junction contained 5 bases not matched to a gene. CDR3 length equals 14 residues. The CDR3, as DNA: TGTGCCAGCAGTCGGGGGGTCAAGTACAATGAGCAGTTCTTC. Encoded protein: CASSRGVKYNEQFF. Combining the CDR3 with reference TRBV28 and TRBJ2-1 gives the whole variable domain DVKVTQSSRYLVKRTGEKVFLECVQDMDHENMFWYRQDPGLGLRLIYFSYDVKMKEKGDIPEGYSVSREKKERFSLILESASTNQTSMYLCASSRGVKYNEQFFGPGTRLTVL.

The J gene is TRBJ2-3, the V gene TRBV24-1, with D tentatively TRBD1 (6 bases). This CDR3 contains 14 residues. The ends were cut back, 4 bases at V and 2 bases at J, with 9 bases in the middle. Germline V gives CDR1 KGHDR, CDR2 SFDVKD. CDR3 bases: TGTGCCACCAGTGACAGGGGCTTCACAGATACGCAGTATTTT. This translates into CATSDRGFTDTQYF.

The V and J genes are TRBV4-3 and TRBJ1-2; 8 nucleotides match TRBD1. The V gene's germline CDR1 is LGHNA and CDR2 YSLEER. The CDR3 contains 14 residues. With V trimmed by 1 base and J by 5 bases, 3 bases remained unmatched. The CDR3 bases are TGCGCCAGCAGCCAAGGGACAGGGACATATGGCTACACCTTC. Translation gives CASSQGTGTYGYTF.

The chain joins TRBV7-9 to TRBJ2-3; TRBD2 matches at 7 bases. Germline V lookup: CDR1 SEHNR, CDR2 FQNEAQ (reference sequence). The CDR3 length is 18 residues. The ends lost 3 bases at V and 0 bases at J; junction bases unmatched: 12. The DNA for the CDR3 is TGTGCCAGCAGCTTTCCTCCGGGAGGACCAGTTAGCACAGATACGCAGTATTTT. It is translated as CASSFPPGGPVSTDTQYF.

V gene TRBV4-1 combines with J gene TRBJ2-7; TRBD2 might be the D (6 bases). V was clipped by 1 base and J by 2 bases, with 12 bases between them. CDR1 and CDR2 from the germline V gene are MGHRA and YSYEKL. This CDR3 is built from 15 residues. For the CDR3, the DNA is TGCGCCAGCAGCCAAGGCGGGACGGAGCCCTACGAGCAGTACTTC. Amino acids: CASSQGGTEPYEQYF.

The J gene is TRBJ1-6, the V gene TRBV3-1 (or the pseudogene TRBV3-2); 10 bases fit TRBD1. The CDR3 is made up of 15 amino acids. After removal of 3 bases from V and 14 bases from J, the junction contained 10 bases not matched to a gene. CDR1 is LGHDT, CDR2 YNNKEL, per germline (reference sequence). This CDR3 is CASSHRDRGFGTLHF. For the CDR3, the DNA is TGTGCCAGCAGCCACCGGGACAGGGGCTTTGGGACCCTCCACTTT.

The J gene is TRBJ2-2, the V gene TRBV3-1 (or the pseudogene TRBV3-2), with 9 positions matching TRBD1. This CDR3 comprises 16 residues. Germline V gives CDR1 LGHDT, CDR2 YNNKEL (reference sequence). Trimming took 5 bases from V and 0 from J; bases not matched to a gene: 4. This CDR3 is CASSRGQGTNTGELFF. In nucleotides, the CDR3 is TGTGCCAGCAGCAGGGGACAGGGAACGAACACCGGGGAGCTGTTTTTT.

The chain recombines TRBV3-1 (or the pseudogene TRBV3-2) with TRBJ2-1, with D possibly matching TRBD2 (7 bases). The CDR3 extends over 16 amino acids. V was clipped by 6 bases and J by 4 bases, with 19 bases between them. Germline-derived CDR1 and CDR2 are LGHDT and YNNKEL (reference sequence). The CDR3 sequence: CASRHTRAGHYNEQFF. CDR3 sequence (DNA): TGTGCCAGCAGGCATACACGAGCGGGACATTACAATGAGCAGTTCTTC.

This clone showed up just a few times. The chain's CDR3 is CASSFIRGEAAFF. In DNA, the CDR3 is TGCGCCAGCAGCTTTATAAGGGGCGAAGCAGCTTTCTTT. The chain recombines TRBV5-1 with TRBJ1-1; D perhaps matches TRBD1 (5 bases). Trimming cost V 2 bases and J 10 bases, with 15 bases left between them. Germline V CDR1 and CDR2: SGHRS, YFSETQ. CDR3 length: 13 residues.

This clone was observed a few times. This sequence joins TRBV2 and TRBJ2-1; TRBD1 might be the D (6 bases). Trimming shortened V by 2 bases and J by 6 bases, and 14 bases separated the two germline ends. CDR1 and CDR2 (germline): SNHLY, FYNNEI. The CDR3 length is 15 residues. The CDR3 protein is CASSEPDSPGNEQFF. The CDR3 bases are TGTGCCAGCAGTGAACCGGACAGCCCGGGCAATGAGCAGTTCTTC.

The chain joins TRBV28 to TRBJ1-5; perhaps TRBD1 as D (5 bases). The V end was cut by 5 bases, the J end by 6 bases, with 11 bases between. Germline V gives CDR1 MDHEN, CDR2 SYDVKM. The CDR3 covers 13 residues. CDR3 sequence reads: CASSRRGGQPQHF. The CDR3 bases are TGTGCCAGCAGTCGGAGGGGAGGTCAGCCCCAGCATTTT. Full variable domain (missing parts from reference TRBV28 and TRBJ1-5): DVKVTQSSRYLVKRTGEKVFLECVQDMDHENMFWYRQDPGLGLRLIYFSYDVKMKEKGDIPEGYSVSREKKERFSLILESASTNQTSMYLCASSRRGGQPQHFGDGTRLSIL.

This rearrangement joins TRBV7-9 to TRBJ1-4; 8 nucleotides line up with TRBD1. Germline V gives CDR1 SEHNR, CDR2 FQNEAQ (reference sequence). V was clipped by 4 bases and J by 4 bases; unmatched bases: 5. This CDR3 is built from 15 residues. The CDR3 bases are TGTGCCAGCAGCTACAGGGGGTCTGGTAATGAAAAACTGTTTTTT. Protein: CASSYRGSGNEKLFF.

The V and J genes are TRBV28 and TRBJ1-5; 7 bases agree with TRBD1. The CDR3 consists of 14 residues. The V gene's germline CDR1 is MDHEN and CDR2 SYDVKM. Germline trimming cut 6 bases from V and 4 bases from J; bases unmatched to any gene: 6. CDR3 in amino acids: CASSRQGINQPQHF. CDR3 nucleotide sequence: TGTGCCAGCAGCCGACAGGGAATAAATCAGCCCCAGCATTTT.

This clone appeared once. Here the CDR3 reads CASSLLGGLAGGPQWGKQYF. In DNA form, the CDR3 reads TGTGCCAGCAGTTTATTGGGGGGGCTAGCGGGAGGGCCCCAGTGGGGAAAGCAGTACTTC. This sequence joins TRBV27 and TRBJ2-7; 12 positions agree with TRBD2. With 1 base clipped from V and 8 bases from J, the junction kept 21 bases outside the gene matches. The CDR3 spans 20 residues. Germline V gives CDR1 MNHEY, CDR2 SMNVEV (reference sequence).

The chain uses TRBV7-3 and TRBJ2-2; TRBD2 aligns across 10 bases. Looked up from germline, CDR1 is SGHTA and CDR2 is FQGTGA. The CDR3 contains 17 residues. J gave up 1 base and V 3 bases, and 5 bases lay outside the gene matches. Written as DNA, the CDR3 is TGTGCCAGCAGCTTCCGCAAGCGGGAGGGGAACACCGGGGAGCTGTTTTTT. Its protein is CASSFRKREGNTGELFF.

The chain combines TRBV11-2 with TRBJ2-7, with 11 positions matching TRBD1. The junction had 8 bases not matched to a gene; V was cut back by 5 bases and J by 5 bases. The length of the CDR3 is 15 residues. Germline values: CDR1 SGHAT, CDR2 FQNNGV. The CDR3 nucleotides are TGTGCCAGCAGCCCCGGACAGGGGGCATTGGACGAGCAGTACTTC. Encoded protein: CASSPGQGALDEQYF.

The chain has TRBV18 and TRBJ1-1, with D tentatively TRBD1 (6 bases). Germline V gene data show CDR1 as KGHSH and CDR2 as LQKENI. Trimming removed 4 bases at V and 4 bases at J, with 7 bases between. The CDR3 is made up of 12 amino acids. The CDR3 loop is CASSLRGTEAFF. The CDR3 DNA reads TGTGCCAGCTCACTCAGGGGCACTGAAGCTTTCTTT.

The chain carries TRBV7-8 and TRBJ2-1; tentative D call: TRBD1 (6 bases). Per germline, CDR1 SGHVS and CDR2 FQNEAQ. The V end was cut by 5 bases, the J end by 0 bases, with 14 bases between. CDR3 length: 16 amino acids. CDR3 loop: CASSPWGPLSYNEQFF. DNA for the CDR3: TGTGCCAGCAGCCCATGGGGGCCCCTCTCCTACAATGAGCAGTTCTTC. Full variable domain (rest looked up from reference TRBV7-8 and TRBJ2-1): GAGVSQSPRYKVAKRGQDVALRCDPISGHVSLFWYQQALGQGPEFLTYFQNEAQLDKSGLPSDRFFAERPEGSVSTLKIQRTQQEDSAVYLCASSPWGPLSYNEQFFGPGTRLTVL.

V and J are TRBV6-2 or TRBV6-3 and TRBJ2-5; TRBD2 matches at 13 bases. With 0 bases clipped from V and 5 bases from J, the junction kept 6 bases outside the gene matches. The CDR3 is 17 residues long. Germline CDR1 and CDR2: MNHEY and SVGEGT. CDR3 in DNA: TGTGCCAGCAGTTACTCGACTAGCGGGGGGCCTAGGGAGACCCAGTACTTC. Translation gives CASSYSTSGGPRETQYF.

This CDR3 reads CATSLAGGPGGELFF. The CDR3, as DNA: TGTGCCACCAGCCTAGCGGGAGGGCCGGGCGGGGAGCTGTTTTTT. J is TRBJ2-2 and V is TRBV24-1; the match to TRBD2 covers 12 bases. Germline V gene sequence: CDR1 KGHDR, CDR2 SFDVKD. The ends lost 7 bases at V and 7 bases at J; junction bases unmatched: 6. The CDR3 is 15 amino acids.

V usage is TRBV27 and J usage is TRBJ1-5; no definite D call. The V gene lost 8 bases and the J gene lost 7 bases, with 9 bases spanning the gap. Germline V CDR1 and CDR2: MNHEY, SMNVEV (reference sequence). The length of the CDR3 is 11 residues. CDR3 coding DNA: TGTGCCAGCGGCCGCACCCAGCCCCAGCATTTT. Its protein product is CASGRTQPQHF.